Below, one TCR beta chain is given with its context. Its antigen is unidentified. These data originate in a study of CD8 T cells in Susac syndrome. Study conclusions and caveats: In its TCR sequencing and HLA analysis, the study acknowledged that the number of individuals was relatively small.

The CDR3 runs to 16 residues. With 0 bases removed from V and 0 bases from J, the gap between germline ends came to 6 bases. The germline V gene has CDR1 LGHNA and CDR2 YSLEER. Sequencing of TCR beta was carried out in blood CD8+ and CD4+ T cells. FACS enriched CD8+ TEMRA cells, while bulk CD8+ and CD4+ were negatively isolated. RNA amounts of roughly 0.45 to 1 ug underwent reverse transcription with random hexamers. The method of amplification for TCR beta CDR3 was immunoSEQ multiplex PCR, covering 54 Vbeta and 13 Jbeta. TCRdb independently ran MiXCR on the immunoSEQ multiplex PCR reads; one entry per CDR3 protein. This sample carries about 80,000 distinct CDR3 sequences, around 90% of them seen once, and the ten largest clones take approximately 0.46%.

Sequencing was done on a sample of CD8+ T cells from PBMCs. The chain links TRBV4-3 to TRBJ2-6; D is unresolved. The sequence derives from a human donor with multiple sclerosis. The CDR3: CASSQDRSSGANVLTF. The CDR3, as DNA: TGCGCCAGCAGCCAAGACCGGAGCTCTGGGGCCAACGTCCTGACTTTC.